Below, one T cell receptor beta chain is given with its context. This sample is drawn from a study of T cell repertoires in cytomegalovirus infection. Study details: CMV infection together with matching HLA type was indicated by public TCR beta signatures.

The CDR3 runs to 13 residues. CDR1 and CDR2 (germline): SQVTM, ANQGSEA. The germline V and J ends were trimmed by 5 bases and 4 bases, with 14 bases remaining between them. TCRdb called the reads again in MiXCR, with one record for every CDR3 protein. The table records roughly 300,000 distinct CDR3 sequences, 9% to 9.5% of them present only once. Sequenced material: PBMCs. The clonotype was recovered from a human donor in good health (CMV status not recorded). Some clones in this sample may be carry-over from other donors' samples. The chain couples TRBV29-1 to TRBJ1-2; D is perhaps TRBD1 (5 bases). This CDR3 reads CSVPETGLYGYTF. CDR3 coding DNA: TGCAGCGTTCCTGAAACGGGACTCTATGGCTACACCTTC.